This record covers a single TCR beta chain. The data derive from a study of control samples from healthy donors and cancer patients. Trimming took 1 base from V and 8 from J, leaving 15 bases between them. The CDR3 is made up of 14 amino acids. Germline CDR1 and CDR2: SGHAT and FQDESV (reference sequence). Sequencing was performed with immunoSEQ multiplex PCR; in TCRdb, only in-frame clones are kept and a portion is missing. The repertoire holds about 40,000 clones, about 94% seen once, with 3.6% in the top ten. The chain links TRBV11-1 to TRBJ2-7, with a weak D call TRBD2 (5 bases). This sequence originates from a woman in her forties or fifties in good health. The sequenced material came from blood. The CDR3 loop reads CASSLDGGRRKQYF. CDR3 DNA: TGTGCCAGCAGCTTAGATGGCGGGCGCAGGAAGCAGTACTTC.